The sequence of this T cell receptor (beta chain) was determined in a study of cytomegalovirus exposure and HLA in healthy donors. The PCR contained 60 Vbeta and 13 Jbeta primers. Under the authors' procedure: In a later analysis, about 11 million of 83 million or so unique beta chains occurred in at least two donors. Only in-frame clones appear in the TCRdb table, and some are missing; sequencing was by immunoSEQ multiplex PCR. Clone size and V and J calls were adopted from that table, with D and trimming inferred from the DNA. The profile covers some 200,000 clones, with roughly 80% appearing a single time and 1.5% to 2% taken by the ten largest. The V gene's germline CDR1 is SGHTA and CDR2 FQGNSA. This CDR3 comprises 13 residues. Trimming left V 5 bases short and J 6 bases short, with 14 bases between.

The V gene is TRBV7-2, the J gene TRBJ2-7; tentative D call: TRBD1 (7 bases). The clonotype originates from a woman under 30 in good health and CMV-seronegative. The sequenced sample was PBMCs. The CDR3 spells CASSPQGGSEQYF. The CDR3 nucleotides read TGTGCCAGCAGCCCTCAGGGGGGCTCCGAGCAGTACTTC.